This entry is about one T cell receptor (beta chain). Its cognate antigen is unknown. These data are taken from a study of cytomegalovirus exposure and HLA in healthy donors. Study-level points and caveats: With high specificity and sensitivity, the classifier reportedly diagnosed cytomegalovirus status. Three chains linked to CMV were shown in vitro to be specific for CMV antigens. TCR beta V segments were, for the most part, productive about 90% or about 30% of the time in an earlier analysis.

60 Vbeta and 13 Jbeta primers were used in PCR. Assay used: immunoSEQ multiplex PCR; TCRdb lists only in-frame clones, some missing. The sample holds fewer than 70,000 clones, 74% seen once. CDR1 is SGHDT and CDR2 is YYEEEE in the germline V gene. The CDR3 loop spans 15 amino acids. V shed 3 bases and J 0 bases; nucleotides not matched to a gene: 5. The chain recombines TRBV5-6 with TRBJ1-1; 7 nucleotides match TRBD1. This receptor was identified in an older woman in good health and CMV-seropositive. Specimen: PBMCs. The CDR3 protein is CASSYLGTVNTEAFF. The DNA for the CDR3 is TGTGCCAGCAGCTACCTCGGGACAGTGAACACTGAAGCTTTCTTT.